This TCR beta chain was recovered during a study of CD8+ T cells in alopecia areata (dated by TCRdb to 2016 to 2018). About the full investigation: In both human patients and the C3H/HeJ mouse model, the study applied high-throughput TCRbeta sequencing to look at T cell clonal expansion in alopecia areata. Scalp tissue and sorted CD4+ and CD8+ peripheral blood T cells from patchy and totalis/universalis alopecia areata patients and from healthy controls were covered by human TCRbeta sequencing. Scalp clonality was compared among normal scalp (n=4), patchy alopecia areata scalp (n=8), and alopecia totalis/universalis scalp (n=8). The RNA source kit depended on sample type: the PAXgene miRNA kit for fixed scalp, the miRNeasy kit for PBMCs, and the RNeasy kit for mouse skin. TCRbeta CDR3 regions were amplified by immunoSEQ multiplex PCR with 35 Vbeta forward and 13 Jbeta reverse primers.

This clone occurred a few times. Its binding antigen is unknown. Base qualities are missing; no much larger clone stands one base away. The library was produced with the immunoSEQ multiplex PCR assay. RNA was extracted from all samples and reverse transcribed into cDNA as template for TCR sequencing. SuperScript III was used to make first-strand cDNA, primed with a 2:1 mix of oligo-dT and random hexamers. A synthetic immune receptor repertoire was used to measure amplification bias, and any remaining bias was corrected computationally. The original pipeline was this. Raw reads were preprocessed to remove errors, and CDR3 was defined by IMGT conventions from the conserved cysteine to phenylalanine. Clonality was computed by normalizing Shannon entropy by log2 of the number of productive unique TCRs and subtracting the result from 1. CD4 or CD8 identity of scalp clones was inferred by cross-referencing scalp TCRbeta sequences with sorted blood CD4 and CD8 repertoires. Drawn from immuneACCESS, this table holds only the in-frame rearrangements with V and J called that TCRdb kept. Clones are partly lost; checked studies trace under half to an unresolved V gene and leave the rest unexplained. That table is the source of V, J and clone size, and D and trimming were worked out from the DNA. The sample includes 110,000 to 150,000 clones, with roughly 60% observed a single time. The ten biggest clones cover approximately 34% of the sample.

Per the germline V gene, SGHAT is the CDR1 and FQNNGV is the CDR2. From the cysteine up to the phenylalanine, the CDR3 has a length of 15 residues. The kept DNA is CDR3 alone, 45 bases in frame from the first base. Relative to germline, V is 7 bases shorter and J is 0 bases shorter, with 13 bases between their ends. PBMCs were separated by density centrifugation and stained for CD3, CD4 and CD8, after which CD4+ and CD8+ T cells were sorted on a FACSAria. Scalp biopsies and blood samples were provided by unaffected controls. Broad study findings and their caveats: Higher clonality and more expanded CD8+ clones were observed in lesional scalp than in normal scalp, particularly in alopecia totalis/universalis, a finding suggestive of antigenic drive. Compared with mice, TCR sequences shared between patients were less clear, possibly partly because of HLA diversity across the patient population. Scalp TCR repertoire analysis is complicated because resident alphabeta T cells in normal human skin are also sequenced, whereas mouse skin is dominated by gammadelta T cells.

Sample: CD8+ T cells sorted from blood. Recombination connected TRBV11-2 to TRBJ2-1; no D gene can be assigned with confidence. This clonotype originated in a human donor in good health. The CDR3 sequence is CASIDGLSSYNEQFF. DNA sequence: TGTGCCAGCATCGACGGGTTAAGCTCCTACAATGAGCAGTTCTTC.